This TCR beta chain was recorded in a study of T cell responses to AZD1222 COVID-19 vaccine. This clone appeared a few times. The antigen is unknown. The CDR3 consists of 12 residues. Trimming removed 6 bases from V and 3 bases from J, with 9 bases in between. The germline V gene has CDR1 MDHEN and CDR2 SYDVKM. Measured with immunoSEQ multiplex PCR; TCRdb has only the in-frame clones, and not every one. The table has roughly 53,000 clones, 85% seen once. Study-wide points: Clonal diversity was possibly underestimated, and white British individuals and females predominated among donors. Seropositive status at baseline applied to only five or six AZD1222 recipients. Spike-wide vaccine-associated CD4 TCRs dominated at 160-218 and 743-854. Repertoire collection took place solely once the T cell response had peaked.

This specimen consisted of peripheral blood, obtained on day 0 of MenACWY control vaccination. This receptor was obtained from an adult in good health. The chain joins TRBV28 to TRBJ2-7; no reliable D call. The CDR3 reads CASSAAGYEQYF. The CDR3 bases are TGTGCCAGCAGCGCGGCTGGCTACGAGCAGTACTTC.